This T cell receptor beta chain was obtained from a study of T cells in Graves' hyperthyroidism and ophthalmopathy. Study-level background: The blood sample was taken at first diagnosis, before treatment began.

Germline assignment: CDR1 SGHKS and CDR2 YYEKEE (reference sequence). CDR3 length: 17 residues. V shed 6 bases and J shed 0 bases, with 21 bases lying between them. Whole-study findings and limits: A 13 V-J model separated ophthalmopathy from stable hyperthyroidism. Most clonotypes expanded in the thyroid (above 0.001) were also present in blood.

Among ophthalmopathy patients, the Clinical Activity Score reached at least 3, the NOSPECS grade reached at least 4, and duration remained under 3 months. The TCR beta CDR3 regions underwent amplification using RNA transcripts as the source. The TCR CDR3 first-round RT-PCR relied on the HTBI primer set. TCRdb re-analysed the multiplex PCR reads in MiXCR, keeping a single row per CDR3 protein. The sample includes about 270,000 distinct CDR3 sequences, about 20% seen only once; the top ten take 50% to 75%. Many counts were recorded for this clonotype. The antigen remains undetermined. The sequencing sample was made of blood. This TCR was recovered from a man aged 25-45 years with Graves' ophthalmopathy. The J gene is TRBJ1-1, the V gene TRBV5-5; D gene ambiguous. CDR3 nucleotides: TGTGCCAGCACCCCGGAGGGCCGAACCCATATGAACACTGAAGCTTTCTTT. Translating gives CASTPEGRTHMNTEAFF.